This T cell receptor (beta chain) emerged from a study of blood T cell repertoires in COVID-19 (dated by TCRdb to 2020 to 2021). As for the study more broadly: Samples from collaborators originated in the United States, Italy and Spain and spanned both the acute and convalescent phases of COVID-19. A freely available public database, intended as a resource for researchers studying the immune response to SARS-CoV-2, is where the repertoires were released. The prospective study material was composed of cDNA or gDNA derived from T cells, B-cell-depleted T cells, or PBMCs. The sample metadata nearly always contained a de-identified subject ID, COVID-19 status, age in years and sex. Subjects who had been exposed to COVID-19, were actively infected with it, or had recovered from it provided the deeply sampled blood TCRbeta repertoires that made up the dataset. The samples were drawn from two sources: the first 160 participants of the ongoing ImmuneRACE study, and about 1,300 subjects contributed by 6 global collaborators. Where available, HLA class I and class II types were obtained from metadata supplied by the sample provider rather than from assay-based typing. The full study reports these points: The quantity of clinical and demographic metadata differed by source and by participant and was supplied without curation.

The germline ends are 18 bases apart after V is trimmed by 9 bases and J by 8 bases. Counted from cysteine to phenylalanine, this CDR3 has 13 amino acids. Of the read, only the CDR3 DNA is kept; its 39 bases are in frame from base 1. The CDR1 and CDR2 encoded by the germline V gene (reference sequence) are SGHNT and YYREEE. For this clone: Its antigen remains unidentified. Nothing much larger sits one base from this clone, and base qualities are not available.

The collaborating institutions used their own protocols to collect whole blood in K2EDTA tubes. For TCRbeta analysis, collaborators shipped samples in one of three forms: frozen whole blood, isolated PBMCs, or DNA extracted from either of those sample types. The immunoSEQ Assay, a bias-controlled multiplex PCR, was used to amplify TCRbeta CDR3 regions from genomic DNA. Per the original workflow: Nucleated cell counts per sample were estimated from amplification of reference gene primers within the assay. To quantify the absolute abundance of each unique TCRbeta CDR3 rearrangement, sequence reads were collapsed and filtered. Productive Simpson clonality was computed per sample as the square root of Simpson's diversity index over productive rearrangements. Imported from immuneACCESS, the table was reduced by TCRdb to in-frame sequences with V and J called. These copies leave out some clones; in studies compared against another copy, an unresolved V gene accounts for under half, and the cause of the remainder is not known. D and trimming come from the DNA, and the V and J calls and clone size come from that table. The sample table lists approximately 58,000 clones, roughly 90% of them with a count of one. The ten top clones hold 7% to 10% of the sample.

This TCR came from a woman older than 75 with active COVID-19. The rearranged segments are TRBV5-4 and TRBJ2-1, and the D gene may be TRBD1, 6 bases matching. Sequencing was carried out using peripheral blood. The CDR3 in this case is CAKGHQNTDEQFF. The sequence in DNA is TGTGCCAAGGGACACCAAAACACAGATGAGCAGTTCTTC. Here the CDR3 is joined to the reference TRBV5-4 and TRBJ2-1 genes, and the full variable domain is: ETGVTQSPTHLIKTRGQQVTLRCSSQSGHNTVSWYQQALGQGPQFIFQYYREEENGRGNFPPRFSGLQFPNYSSELNVNALELDDSALYLCAKGHQNTDEQFFGPGTRLTVL.